These T cell receptor beta chains were read from a single sample in a study of molecular identifiers for immune sequencing clone quantification. TCRdb re-analysed the PCR reads in MiXCR, keeping a single row per CDR3 protein. The sample has 6,000 to 7,000 distinct CDR3 sequences; roughly 15% are singletons. The sample was naive CD8+ T cells from blood, with Jurkat cell RNA spiked in. The source of these receptors is a human donor in good health. Some libraries in this study had Jurkat cell RNA spiked in. Both conserved end residues are part of each CDR3. Fields, in order: J gene, CDR3 length, D gene, clone size, V gene, CDR3 DNA, CDR3 protein. A D gene is named only where the DNA matches it firmly. Clone sizes are given selectively: once, few, many, or a class where the clone is expanded.

>TRBJ2-7|14|.|many|TRBV5-4
TGTGCCAGCAGCTTGGTTGGGCAGCCCTACGAGCAGTACTTC
CASSLVGQPYEQYF
>TRBJ2-5|13|.|many|TRBV7-9
TGTGCCAGCAGCTTACCCCCCCAAGAGACCCAGTACTTC
CASSLPPQETQYF
>TRBJ2-5|20|TRBD2|many|TRBV14
TGTGCCAGCAGCCAAGATCGGGCGACCCTAGCGGGCGAGTACCAAGAGACCCAGTACTTC
CASSQDRATLAGEYQETQYF
>TRBJ2-5|16|TRBD2|medium-sized|TRBV4-3
TGCGCCAGCAGCCAAGGGATCTGGGGGAGGGTTGAGACCCAGTACTTC
CASSQGIWGRVETQYF
>TRBJ2-7|13|.|.|TRBV28
TGTGCCAGCAGTTTTTCGGGAGCCTACGAGCAGTACTTC
CASSFSGAYEQYF
>TRBJ2-1|16|.|medium-sized|TRBV13
TGTGCCAGCAGCACAAGTGGAGGGGGCGCCTACAATGAGCAGTTCTTC
CASSTSGGGAYNEQFF
>TRBJ2-3|13|.|.|TRBV2
TGTGCCAGGCAAGGCGGATACACAGATACGCAGTATTTT
CARQGGYTDTQYF
>TRBJ2-7|14|.|medium-sized|TRBV7-9
TGTGCCAGCAGCCGTGAGGTACCTTCCTACGAGCAGTACTTC
CASSREVPSYEQYF
>TRBJ1-1|11|.|many|TRBV12-3/TRBV12-4
TGTGCCAGCAGTTCTACAGGAGAAGCTTTCTTT
CASSSTGEAFF
>TRBJ2-7|13|TRBD1|medium-sized|TRBV29-1
TGCAGCGTTGCTCGGGACAGGGCCTACGAGCAGTACTTC
CSVARDRAYEQYF
>TRBJ1-5|12|.|medium-sized|TRBV4-1
TGCGCCAGCAGCCAAGGGGTTCAGCCCCAGCATTTT
CASSQGVQPQHF
>TRBJ1-1|15|.|medium-sized|TRBV7-9
TGTGCCAGCAGCTTAGATCAGGGGCTGTTCACTGAAGCTTTCTTT
CASSLDQGLFTEAFF
>TRBJ1-3|15|.|.|TRBV2
TGTGCCAGCACCTGGGACCCAAACTCTGGAAACACCATATATTTT
CASTWDPNSGNTIYF
>TRBJ2-5|14|.|.|TRBV4-1
TGCGCCAGCAGCCAAGACGGATACCAAGAGACCCAGTACTTC
CASSQDGYQETQYF
>TRBJ1-1|14|.|once|TRBV4-1
TGCGCCAGCAGCCAAGTAAAGACTGACACTGAAGCTTTCTTT
CASSQVKTDTEAFF
>TRBJ2-7|18|TRBD1|many|TRBV5-1
TGCGCCAGCAGCGAGCCGTTCAGGGGGATCCGTGATGGCGACGAGCAGTACTTC
CASSEPFRGIRDGDEQYF
>TRBJ1-5|14|.|medium-sized|TRBV7-9
TGTGCCAGCAGCTTAGCTGGGCCCCATCAGCCCCAGCATTTT
CASSLAGPHQPQHF
>TRBJ1-4|12|.|medium-sized|TRBV7-6
TGTGCCAGCAGCCCCGAGGGGTTAAAACTGTTTTTT
CASSPEGLKLFF
>TRBJ1-5|14|TRBD1|medium-sized|TRBV19
TGTGCCAGTAGCCTGACAGGGGGCGGTCAGCCCCAGCATTTT
CASSLTGGGQPQHF
>TRBJ1-2|13|.|many|TRBV12-3/TRBV12-4
TGTGCCAGCAGTTTAGGTTATTCTTATGGCTACACCTTC
CASSLGYSYGYTF
>TRBJ1-1|15|.|.|TRBV7-9
TGTGCCAGCAGCGAGGGGGGGGGGGCTGCTACTGAAGCTTTCTTT
CASSEGGGAATEAFF
>TRBJ1-1|15|.|medium-sized|TRBV27
TGTGCCAGCAGTTTATCGGGGGGCGCGAGCACTGAAGCTTTCTTT
CASSLSGGASTEAFF
>TRBJ2-2|15|.|medium-sized|TRBV4-1
TGCGCCAGCAGCCAATGGGGGGGCGACACCGGGGAGCTGTTTTTT
CASSQWGGDTGELFF
>TRBJ2-7|11|.|medium-sized|TRBV7-9
TGTGCCAGCAGCTTAACGTACGAGCAGTACTTC
CASSLTYEQYF
>TRBJ2-3|15|TRBD2|medium-sized|TRBV5-4
TGTGCCAGCAGCTCCGGGACTAGCGGCACAGATACGCAGTATTTT
CASSSGTSGTDTQYF
>TRBJ2-1|17|TRBD2|medium-sized|TRBV28
TGTGCCAGCAGCCGACCGGGGGCTAGCGGGAGGTACAATGAGCAGTTCTTC
CASSRPGASGRYNEQFF
>TRBJ2-7|12|.|medium-sized|TRBV20-1
TGCAGTGCTTCTTCCTGGGAGTACGAGCAGTACTTC
CSASSWEYEQYF
>TRBJ2-7|16|TRBD1|.|TRBV13
TGTGCCAGCAGCTTATCCGGGACAGGGGTTTCCTACGAGCAGTACTTC
CASSLSGTGVSYEQYF
>TRBJ2-7|14|TRBD1|medium-sized|TRBV2
TGTGCCAGCAGGGTGACAGGGACCCCCTACGAGCAGTACTTC
CASRVTGTPYEQYF
>TRBJ2-3|15|.|medium-sized|TRBV6-5
TGTGCCAGCAGGCCGACTGGGTATTATACAGATACGCAGTATTTT
CASRPTGYYTDTQYF
>TRBJ2-4|15|.|medium-sized|TRBV7-9
TGTGCCAGCAGCCTCCAAGGACAGCGCAAAAACATTCAGTACTTC
CASSLQGQRKNIQYF
>TRBJ2-7|15|TRBD2|medium-sized|TRBV2
TGTGCCAGCAGTGGGGAGCGGGGGGCCTCCTACGAGCAGTACTTC
CASSGERGASYEQYF
>TRBJ2-1|16|TRBD1|medium-sized|TRBV23-1
TGCGCCAGCAGTCATCCACCCGGGACAGACTACAATGAGCAGTTCTTC
CASSHPPGTDYNEQFF
>TRBJ2-1|15|.|many|TRBV11-2
TGTGCCAGCAGCTTAGAGCCCGGCTCCTACAATGAGCAGTTCTTC
CASSLEPGSYNEQFF
>TRBJ2-2|15|.|medium-sized|TRBV19
TGTGCCAGTAGTATACGCCTCCAGAACACCGGGGAGCTGTTTTTT
CASSIRLQNTGELFF
>TRBJ1-5|14|.|medium-sized|TRBV19
TGTGCCAGTAGCCTGGGGGCAGCCCATCAGCCCCAGCATTTT
CASSLGAAHQPQHF
>TRBJ2-3|13|.|few|TRBV19
TGTGCCAGTAGTATGGATGTGGTAAATACGCAGTATTTT
CASSMDVVNTQYF
>TRBJ2-1|11|TRBD2|many|TRBV19
TGTGCCAGTAGAGCGGGAGTTTTTCAGTTCTTC
CASRAGVFQFF
>TRBJ1-4|13|TRBD1|medium-sized|TRBV9
TGTGCCAGCAGCGCGGGGACAGATGAAAAACTGTTTTTT
CASSAGTDEKLFF
>TRBJ1-1|15|.|medium-sized|TRBV4-3
TGCGCCAGCAGCCAAGGCCGGGGGCTGAACACTGAAGCTTTCTTT
CASSQGRGLNTEAFF
>TRBJ2-7|13|.|many|TRBV12-5
TGTGCTAGTGCCCATGGCGTCTCCTACGAGCAGTACTTC
CASAHGVSYEQYF
>TRBJ2-3|14|.|medium-sized|TRBV11-2
TGTGCCTCAACCCGGGACTCCAGCACAGATACGCAGTATTTT
CASTRDSSTDTQYF
>TRBJ2-7|13|.|medium-sized|TRBV20-1
TGCAGTGCTAGAGGTACCAGCTCCTACGAGCAGTACTTC
CSARGTSSYEQYF
>TRBJ2-1|21|TRBD2|medium-sized|TRBV5-6
TGTGCCAGCACCCCTTCATGGGCGGCGGCTAGCGGGAGTGTTTCCTACAATGAGCAGTTCTTC
CASTPSWAAASGSVSYNEQFF
>TRBJ2-1|16|.|medium-sized|TRBV20-1
TGCAGTGCTAGAGATCTCCTAAACCCACCAGGTTTTGAGCAGTTCTTC
CSARDLLNPPGFEQFF
>TRBJ1-2|15|.|medium-sized|TRBV6-1
TGTGCCAGCAGTGAAGTTGGGGCAACTAACTATGGCTACACCTTC
CASSEVGATNYGYTF
>TRBJ2-3|18|TRBD2|medium-sized|TRBV19
TGTGCCAGTAGTATAGATTGGTCCGCGCGGGACTACACAGATACGCAGTATTTT
CASSIDWSARDYTDTQYF
>TRBJ2-1|13|TRBD2|medium-sized|TRBV27
TGTGCCAGCAGAGGACTAGCGGGGCAAGGGGAGTTCTTC
CASRGLAGQGEFF
>TRBJ2-7|14|.|.|TRBV28
TGTGCCAGCAGTTCCGCCCGCGTAGACTGCGAGCAGTACTTC
CASSSARVDCEQYF
>TRBJ1-4|15|.|many|TRBV13
TGTGCCAGCACTAACCTCAGGACAACTAATGAAAAACTGTTTTTT
CASTNLRTTNEKLFF
>TRBJ2-3|17|.|.|TRBV2
TGTGCCAGCAGTAACGGCTCGACTGGTCTTGACACAGATACGCAGTATTTT
CASSNGSTGLDTDTQYF
>TRBJ1-1|13|.|medium-sized|TRBV7-8
TGTGCCAGCAGCTTAGCAGGGGCCACTGAAGCTTTCTTT
CASSLAGATEAFF
>TRBJ2-7|14|.|medium-sized|TRBV5-1
TGCGCCAGCAGTTCAACGGACAGCCAGCCCGAGCAGTACTTC
CASSSTDSQPEQYF
>TRBJ2-2|13|.|medium-sized|TRBV14
TGTGCCAGCAGCCTGGGCCCCAAGGCGGGGCTGTTTTTT
CASSLGPKAGLFF
>TRBJ1-4|17|.|medium-sized|TRBV29-1
TGCAGCGTTGAAGTGCCGTCCGTGGGGCCAACTAATGAAAAACTGTTTTTT
CSVEVPSVGPTNEKLFF
>TRBJ2-7|16|TRBD1|medium-sized|TRBV4-3
TGCGCCAGCAGCCAAGAGACAGGGGGAAGCTCCTACGAGCAGTACTTC
CASSQETGGSSYEQYF
>TRBJ2-2|14|.|medium-sized|TRBV29-1
TGCAGCGTTCTCCCGGACTGGAACACCGGGGAGCTGTTTTTT
CSVLPDWNTGELFF